The 12 T cell receptor beta chains below all came from one sample that was sequenced in a study of PD-1 blockade in classical Hodgkin lymphoma. Time point in this sample: cycle 4 day 1 (C4D1), after 5 to 7 weeks of nivolumab. Following autologous stem cell transplantation, relapse occurred in every patient, and exposure to brentuximab vedotin varied. The data were produced by immunoSEQ multiplex PCR, yet TCRdb's version contains in-frame clones alone and is incomplete. This sample has tens of thousands of clones, with 83% found just once. The input for sequencing was peripheral blood mononuclear cells (PBMCs), taken before the fourth cycle of nivolumab. The receptors shown here come from a human donor with classical Hodgkin lymphoma.

This clone was counted a few times. V usage is TRBV18 and J usage is TRBJ2-5, with D possibly being TRBD2 (5 bases). Looked up from germline, CDR1 is KGHSH and CDR2 is LQKENI. V lost 0 bases and J 1 base, leaving 12 bases between the germline ends. This CDR3 region has 16 residues. The CDR3 DNA is TGTGCCAGCTCACCACCGAGAGGGTTGGGCCAAGAGACCCAGTACTTC. Translated, it gives CASSPPRGLGQETQYF.

The CDR3 region is CASSVAGPNTANTGELFF. CDR3 in DNA: TGTGCCAGCAGTGTTGCAGGACCGAACACAGCGAACACCGGGGAGCTGTTTTTT. The rearrangement uses TRBV6-1 and TRBJ2-2; D not resolved. V dropped 4 bases and J dropped 0 bases, with 18 bases sitting between them. This CDR3 spans 18 amino acids. CDR1 is MNHNS and CDR2 is SASEGT in the germline V gene.

The J gene is TRBJ2-3, the V gene TRBV10-3, with D unclear. This CDR3 contains 14 residues. Germline CDR1 ENHRY, CDR2 SYGVKD. Trimming took 10 bases from V and 3 from J, leaving 17 bases between them. The CDR3 reads CATRTSLGTDTQYF. DNA of the CDR3: TGTGCCACCCGGACCTCCTTAGGAACAGATACGCAGTATTTT.

The V gene is TRBV19, the J gene TRBJ1-5; D gene ambiguous. CDR1 is LNHDA, CDR2 SQIVND, per germline (reference sequence). The CDR3 has 15 amino acids. The V gene lost 8 bases and the J gene lost 2 bases, with 16 bases spanning the gap. The CDR3 loop is CASVDRARGNQPQHF. The DNA for the CDR3 is TGTGCCAGTGTGGACCGCGCGAGGGGCAATCAGCCCCAGCATTTT.

The chain has TRBV5-6 and TRBJ2-7; 10 nucleotides match TRBD1. There are 16 residues in the CDR3. The V segment lost 3 bases and the J segment 3 bases; nucleotides outside the gene matches: 9. The V gene's germline CDR1 is SGHDT and CDR2 YYEEEE. The CDR3 coding sequence is TGTGCCAGCAGCTCATTAACCGGGACAGGGGTCTACGAGCAGTACTTC. Its protein product is CASSSLTGTGVYEQYF. Full variable domain (remainder filled in from reference TRBV5-6 and TRBJ2-7): DAGVTQSPTHLIKTRGQQVTLRCSPKSGHDTVSWYQQALGQGPQFIFQYYEEEERQRGNFPDRFSGHQFPNYSSELNVNALLLGDSALYLCASSSLTGTGVYEQYFGPGTRLTVT.

V and J are TRBV14 and TRBJ1-4; 7 nucleotides line up with TRBD1. The germline V gene has CDR1 SGHDN and CDR2 FVKESK. CDR3 length equals 16 residues. Unmatched junction bases numbered 9, after V lost 0 bases and J lost 8 bases. In DNA, the CDR3 is TGTGCCAGCAGCCAAGATCCAACAGGGGCTGGCGAAAAACTGTTTTTT. This encodes CASSQDPTGAGEKLFF.

The chain employs TRBV5-1 and TRBJ2-1; no firm D call. V was trimmed by 0 bases and J by 10 bases, leaving 5 bases between them. Germline V gene data show CDR1 as SGHRS and CDR2 as YFSETQ. The CDR3 runs 11 residues. The CDR3 coding sequence is TGCGCCAGCAGCTTGGTCCAAGAGCAGTTCTTC. It specifies CASSLVQEQFF.

The chain employs TRBV19 and TRBJ2-7; D remains unclear. The germline V gene has CDR1 LNHDA and CDR2 SQIVND (reference sequence). The CDR3 loop spans 15 amino acids. The V gene lost 0 bases and the J gene lost 0 bases, with 9 bases spanning the gap. DNA for the CDR3: TGTGCCAGTAGTATAGAGGCAGAAAGCTCCTACGAGCAGTACTTC. Translating it yields CASSIEAESSYEQYF.

Only one count was recorded for this clone. The CDR3 loop reads CASSVAARSYEQYF. As DNA, the CDR3 is TGTGCCAGCAGCGTAGCGGCTAGATCCTACGAGCAGTACTTC. The V gene is TRBV9, the J gene TRBJ2-7, with D unresolved. The CDR3 is made up of 14 amino acids. V was pared by 0 bases and J by 1 base, with 8 bases between. CDR1 and CDR2 (germline): SGDLS, YYNGEE.

This chain joins TRBV29-1 and TRBJ2-1; maybe TRBD2 (7 bases). Germline loops: CDR1 SQVTM, CDR2 ANQGSEA. Trimming pared 4 bases from V and 12 bases from J, leaving 22 bases between. The CDR3 has 14 residues. CDR3 sequence: CSVVGGGWGVGQFF. CDR3 DNA sequence: TGCAGCGTTGTCGGCGGGGGCTGGGGAGTGGGGCAGTTCTTC.

This clone occurred a few times. V gene TRBV29-1 combines with J gene TRBJ1-2, with D maybe TRBD1 (5 bases). CDR1 and CDR2 from the germline V gene are SQVTM and ANQGSEA. Trimming shortened V by 5 bases and J by 8 bases, and 18 bases separated the two germline ends. The CDR3 is made up of 13 amino acids. The CDR3 spells CSVLQSGGEGYTF. Here the CDR3 DNA reads TGCAGCGTTCTTCAAAGTGGGGGAGAGGGCTACACCTTC.

V is TRBV18 and J is TRBJ2-7; 10 bases align to TRBD2. V lost 3 bases, J lost 1 base, and 3 bases stayed unmatched. Germline V gene sequence: CDR1 KGHSH, CDR2 LQKENI. The length of the CDR3 is 15 residues. The CDR3: CASSPRTSGSYEQYF. CDR3 in DNA: TGTGCCAGCTCACCGAGGACTAGCGGATCCTACGAGCAGTACTTC.